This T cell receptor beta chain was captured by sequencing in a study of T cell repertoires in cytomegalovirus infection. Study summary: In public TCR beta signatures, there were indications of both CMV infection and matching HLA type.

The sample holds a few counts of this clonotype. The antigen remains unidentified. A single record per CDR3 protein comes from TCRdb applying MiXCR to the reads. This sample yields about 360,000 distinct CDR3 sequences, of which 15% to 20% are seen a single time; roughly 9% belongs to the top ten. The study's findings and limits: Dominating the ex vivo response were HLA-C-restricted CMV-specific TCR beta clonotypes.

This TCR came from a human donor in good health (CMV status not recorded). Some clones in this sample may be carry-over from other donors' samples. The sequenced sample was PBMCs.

In DNA form, the CDR3 reads TGTGCCAGCAGTTTTAATCCGAGACAGGGGTCTTTAGAGCAGTACTTC. Protein: CASSFNPRQGSLEQYF. The chain recombines TRBV28 with TRBJ2-7, with TRBD1 matching over 8 bases. This CDR3 spans 16 amino acids. The V segment lost 3 bases and the J segment 7 bases; nucleotides outside the gene matches: 14. From germline, CDR1 is MDHEN and CDR2 SYDVKM.